This T cell receptor (beta chain) was recovered during a study of shared clonotypes between healthy human individuals. Study information: The people who gave samples were a couple of women and three men aged 18 to 49.

The naive CD8 subset, CD45RO-negative cells positively selected for CCR7, excluded terminally differentiated effector memory CD45RA+ cells. Every donor, a Caucasian adult, lived in Nashville, Tennessee. General study findings and limits: Despite large depth, sorted-subset datasets appeared incompletely sequenced. Some naive CD4 clonotypes, roughly 4.8%, turned up in common across a handful of donors.

Sequenced by immunoSEQ multiplex PCR; TCRdb stores in-frame clones only, minus some. The table has some 2 million clones, roughly 95% seen once. On this clone: Antigen unknown.

From germline, CDR1 is MNHNS and CDR2 SASEGT. Trimming took 4 bases from V and 5 from J, leaving 15 bases between them. This CDR3 comprises 15 residues. What was sequenced was naive CD8+ T cells sorted from blood. The V and J genes are TRBV6-1 and TRBJ2-1; D is perhaps TRBD2 (5 bases). The receptor was isolated from a man between 18 and 35 years old in good health. Here the CDR3 reads CASSVSGGLNNEQFF. CDR3 sequence (DNA): TGTGCCAGCAGTGTATCGGGCGGACTCAACAATGAGCAGTTCTTC.